The subject of this entry is one T cell receptor (beta chain). Its antigen is unknown. The data derive from a study of post-analysis software for immune sequencing data. In the study overall: Relapsing-remitting, secondary progressive and progressive-relapsing forms made up the multiple sclerosis disease courses.

V was clipped by 4 bases and J by 3 bases; unmatched bases: 3. This CDR3 has 14 amino acids. Per germline, CDR1 SGHRS and CDR2 YFSETQ. The study, taken as a whole, reports: A handful of TRBV segments were more frequent in patients than controls; TRBV5-6, TRBV5-1 and TRBV20-1 belonged to this group. Compared against controls, patients with multiple sclerosis displayed significantly lower normalized Chao1 diversity.

Unique molecular identifiers were carried by the TCR beta cDNA libraries. TCRdb re-analysed the PCR reads in MiXCR, keeping a single row per CDR3 protein. The sample shows approximately 440,000 distinct CDR3 sequences, under 55% of them seen only once. The chain recombines TRBV5-1 with TRBJ1-4; TRBD1 aligns across 7 bases. This TCR was recovered from a girl between 10 and 17 years old with multiple sclerosis. The specimen sequenced was blood. The CDR3 coding sequence is TGCGCCAGCAGCATGGGACAGTCTAATGAAAAACTGTTTTTT. This translates into CASSMGQSNEKLFF.